This is a list of T cell receptor beta chains from one sample in a study of tumor-infiltrating lymphocytes in oesophageal squamous cell carcinoma. TCRdb fed the PCR reads into MiXCR, producing one record per CDR3 protein. This sample carries just over 15,000 distinct CDR3 sequences, 45% to 50% of them seen once, and the ten largest clones take 16%. Sequencing was carried out using esophageal tumor tissue. Receptors were obtained from a male donor with esophageal squamous cell carcinoma. The CDR3 runs from the conserved cysteine through the conserved F or W. The order of the fields is J gene, V gene, CDR3 length, D gene, clone size, CDR3 protein, CDR3 DNA. A D gene is named only where the DNA matches it firmly. Rows give clone size only sometimes, using once, few, many, or a class for an expanded clone.

TRBJ2-3 TRBV12-3/TRBV12-4 11 - few CASTSTDTQYF TGTGCCAGCACCTCCACAGATACGCAGTATTTT
TRBJ2-7 TRBV7-2 15 - few CASSPGVGLAYEQYF TGTGCCAGCAGCCCAGGGGTAGGACTAGCCTACGAGCAGTACTTC
TRBJ2-1 TRBV6-8 16 TRBD2 - CASSLSPGGHLDEQFF TGTGCCAGCAGTTTATCCCCGGGAGGGCACTTGGATGAGCAGTTCTTC
TRBJ2-1 TRBV7-6 14 - few CASSPSRSDNEQFF TGTGCCAGCAGCCCCTCCCGGTCAGACAATGAGCAGTTCTTC
TRBJ2-5 TRBV7-9 14 TRBD2 once CASRSGLAGADQYF TGTGCCAGCAGGTCGGGACTAGCGGGAGCCGATCAGTACTTC
TRBJ1-1 TRBV6-1 13 - - CASKDKQFTEAFF TGTGCCAGCAAGGATAAACAGTTCACTGAAGCTTTCTTT
TRBJ2-3 TRBV19 17 - many CASSRGGAGGRTDTQYF TGTGCCAGTAGTAGAGGCGGGGCAGGAGGGCGCACAGATACGCAGTATTTT
TRBJ1-1 TRBV28 19 - many CASSFPFGGSTIMNTEAFF TGTGCCAGCAGTTTCCCCTTTGGGGGGTCAACCATAATGAACACTGAAGCTTTCTTT
TRBJ2-5 TRBV28 12 - many CAAAAPFLEQYF TGTGCCGCGGCAGCCCCCTTTTTAGAGCAGTACTTC
TRBJ2-7 TRBV6-8 14 - - CASSQGLLGYEQYF TGTGCCAGCAGTCAGGGCCTTCTGGGATACGAGCAGTACTTC
TRBJ2-4 TRBV19 17 - many CASSTRTANIAKNIQYF TGTGCCAGTAGTACCCGGACAGCGAATATAGCCAAAAACATTCAGTACTTC
TRBJ2-7 TRBV12-3/TRBV12-4 13 - - CASSLTDAYEQYF TGTGCCAGCAGTTTGACAGATGCCTACGAGCAGTACTTC
TRBJ2-5 TRBV7-2 12 - - CASSLPKETQYF TGTGCCAGCAGCTTACCCAAAGAGACCCAGTACTTC
TRBJ2-2 TRBV11-1 13 - many CASSSDGHGELFF TGTGCCAGCAGCAGCGACGGGCACGGGGAGCTGTTTTTT
TRBJ2-7 TRBV7-6 15 - few CASSLTVQVNHEQYF TGTGCCAGCAGTTTAACGGTCCAGGTAAACCACGAGCAGTACTTC
TRBJ2-1 TRBV7-6 16 - few CASSPRQATSNSEQFF TGTGCCAGCAGCCCACGACAGGCCACCAGTAATAGTGAGCAGTTCTTC
TRBJ2-2 TRBV7-8 16 - many CASSLVGGLYTGELFF TGTGCCAGCAGCTTAGTCGGGGGCTTATACACCGGGGAGCTGTTTTTT
TRBJ2-5 TRBV28 16 - - CASTGRERTSQETQYF TGTGCCAGCACAGGTAGGGAGAGGACTTCCCAAGAGACCCAGTACTTC
TRBJ1-1 TRBV19 13 TRBD1 - CASSRTGNTEAFF TGTGCCAGTAGTCGGACAGGGAACACTGAAGCTTTCTTT
TRBJ2-3 TRBV7-4 14 - few CASSLAANTDTQYF TGTGCCAGCAGCTTAGCGGCAAATACAGATACGCAGTATTTT
TRBJ2-7 TRBV7-8 13 - - CASSLGGPYEQYF TGTGCCAGCAGCTTGGGGGGACCTTACGAGCAGTACTTC
TRBJ2-5 TRBV11-3 14 TRBD1 - CATNRDSVVNEQYF TGTGCCACTAACCGGGACAGCGTGGTCAATGAGCAGTACTTC
TRBJ1-5 TRBV27 15 - few CASSLWSTGGQPQHF TGTGCCAGCAGTTTATGGTCAACAGGAGGTCAGCCCCAGCATTTT
TRBJ2-7 TRBV7-2 13 TRBD1 - CASSRGQTYEQYF TGTGCCAGCAGCCGGGGACAGACCTACGAGCAGTACTTC
TRBJ1-2 TRBV6-8 11 - - CASTTGFGYTF TGTGCCAGCACAACAGGGTTTGGCTACACCTTC
TRBJ2-7 TRBV5-3 15 TRBD2 - CASSPTGTSDYEQYF TGTGCCAGCAGCCCAACCGGGACTAGCGACTACGAGCAGTACTTC
TRBJ1-2 TRBV6-1 13 - medium-sized CASSLPGGYGYTF TGTGCCAGCAGTTTACCGGGAGGCTATGGCTACACCTTC
TRBJ2-1 TRBV7-3 15 - - CASSLIAGSYNEQFF TGTGCCAGCAGCTTAATCGCGGGAAGCTACAATGAGCAGTTCTTC
TRBJ2-5 TRBV5-8 16 TRBD2 few CASSLGSSGSQETQYF TGTGCCAGCAGCTTAGGGAGTAGCGGGTCTCAAGAGACCCAGTACTTC
TRBJ1-2 TRBV28 15 TRBD1 - CASSTGTGGRYGYTF TGTGCCAGCAGTACCGGGACAGGGGGCCGCTATGGCTACACCTTC
TRBJ1-4 TRBV10-3 14 - - CAISEAGLSEKLFF TGTGCCATCAGTGAGGCAGGTTTGAGTGAAAAACTGTTTTTT
TRBJ1-5 TRBV6-2/TRBV6-3 15 - - CASENPGQSNQPQHF TGTGCCAGCGAGAATCCGGGACAAAGCAATCAGCCCCAGCATTTT
TRBJ2-7 TRBV7-6 15 TRBD2 few CASSEVSGRAVEQYF TGTGCCAGCAGCGAAGTTAGCGGGAGGGCCGTCGAGCAGTACTTC
TRBJ2-7 TRBV11-2 14 TRBD1 many CASSYGQGPYEQYF TGTGCCAGCAGCTACGGACAGGGGCCGTACGAGCAGTACTTC
TRBJ2-5 TRBV6-5 15 - - CASSYSVQGKETQYF TGTGCCAGCAGTTACTCGGTACAGGGCAAAGAGACCCAGTACTTC
TRBJ1-2 TRBV7-8 12 - - CASSSYASGYTF TGTGCCAGCAGCTCGTACGCCTCGGGCTACACCTTC
TRBJ2-7 TRBV28 13 - many CASIEPGYNEQYF TGTGCCAGCATAGAGCCGGGGTACAATGAGCAGTACTTC
TRBJ1-4 TRBV30 16 TRBD1 many CAWSTPGQGTNEKLFF TGTGCCTGGAGTACACCGGGACAGGGAACTAATGAAAAACTGTTTTTT
TRBJ2-1 TRBV7-4 14 - - CASSLASSYNEQFF TGTGCCAGCAGCTTGGCTAGCTCCTACAATGAGCAGTTCTTC
TRBJ2-3 TRBV7-2 15 - few CASSSLQGSSGELYF TGTGCCAGCAGCTCCTTGCAGGGTAGTTCCGGGGAGCTGTATTTT
TRBJ2-3 TRBV28 11 - many CASSLTDTQYF TGTGCCAGCAGTTTAACAGATACGCAGTATTTT
TRBJ2-7 TRBV6-6 12 TRBD2 - CASSREGYEQYF TGTGCCAGCAGCCGGGAGGGCTACGAGCAGTACTTC
TRBJ2-7 TRBV7-2 12 - few CASSLVSLEQYF TGTGCCAGCAGCTTAGTCTCTCTTGAGCAGTACTTC
TRBJ1-1 TRBV19 15 - many CASSGTTGQTTEAFF TGTGCCAGTAGTGGAACAACGGGTCAGACCACTGAAGCTTTCTTT
TRBJ2-3 TRBV6-4 13 - medium-sized CASSSGSTDTQYF TGTGCCAGCAGTAGCGGGAGCACAGATACGCAGTATTTT
TRBJ2-2 TRBV7-2 16 TRBD2 - CASSLASTSGTGELFF TGTGCCAGCAGCTTAGCGTCTACTAGCGGGACCGGGGAGCTGTTTTTT
TRBJ1-4 TRBV7-8 15 - medium-sized CASSLFDRSNEKLFF TGTGCCAGCAGCTTATTCGACAGGAGTAATGAAAAACTGTTTTTT
TRBJ2-5 TRBV11-1 12 - - CASSLTRETQYF TGTGCCAGCAGCTTAACGCGGGAGACCCAGTACTTC